At least ten counts were recorded for the clone carrying this T cell receptor (beta chain). Its antigen is unknown. Compared with germline, one end of the junction differs, possibly owing to a read error. TCRdb recomputed calls from the 5' RACE reads with MiXCR, one row per CDR3 protein. Of 750,000 to 850,000 distinct CDR3 sequences detected, about 12% appear once; the ten largest clones hold 0.51%. The source of the sample is a study of CD8 T cells in ankylosing spondylitis. Study findings and constraints: Ankylosing spondylitis blood seemed to carry a telltale TCR beta motif made of eight highly homologous variants. Reports say disease-linked clones showed up significantly more in matched ankylosing spondylitis synovial fluid.

The sequence derives from a male donor with ankylosing spondylitis. Sequencing used blood, either unsorted or a sorted T cell fraction (not recorded which).

The CDR3 loop is CASSLDLYEQYF. The CDR3 bases are TGTGCCAGCAGCTTAGACCTCTACGAGCAGTACTTC. The V and J genes are TRBV5-1 and TRBJ2-7; no firm D call. Per the germline V gene, CDR1 is SGHRS and CDR2 is YFSETQ. There are 12 residues in the CDR3.